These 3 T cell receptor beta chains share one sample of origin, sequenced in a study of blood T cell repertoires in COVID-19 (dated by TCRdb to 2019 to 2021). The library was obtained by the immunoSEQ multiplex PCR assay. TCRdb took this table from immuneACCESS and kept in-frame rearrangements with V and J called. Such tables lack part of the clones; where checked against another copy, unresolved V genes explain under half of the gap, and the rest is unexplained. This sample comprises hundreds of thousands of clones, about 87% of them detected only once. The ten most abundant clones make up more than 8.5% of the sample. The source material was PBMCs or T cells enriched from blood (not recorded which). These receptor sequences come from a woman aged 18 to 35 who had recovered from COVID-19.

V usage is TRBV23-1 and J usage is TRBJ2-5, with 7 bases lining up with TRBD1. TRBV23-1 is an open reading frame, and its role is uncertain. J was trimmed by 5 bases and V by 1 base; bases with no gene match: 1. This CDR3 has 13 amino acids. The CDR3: CASSQYRGETQYF. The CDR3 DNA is TGCGCCAGCAGTCAATACAGGGGTGAGACCCAGTACTTC.

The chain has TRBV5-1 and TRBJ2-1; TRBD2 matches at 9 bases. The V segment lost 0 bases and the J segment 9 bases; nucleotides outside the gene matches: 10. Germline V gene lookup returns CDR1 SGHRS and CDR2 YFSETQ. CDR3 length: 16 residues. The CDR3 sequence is CASSLGGLAQEGEQFF. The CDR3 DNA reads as TGCGCCAGCAGCTTGGGGGGACTAGCTCAAGAGGGTGAGCAGTTCTTC.

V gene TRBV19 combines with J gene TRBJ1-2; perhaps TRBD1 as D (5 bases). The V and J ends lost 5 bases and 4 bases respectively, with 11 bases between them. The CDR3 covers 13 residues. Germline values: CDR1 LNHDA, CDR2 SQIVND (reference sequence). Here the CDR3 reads CASSATGIYGYTF. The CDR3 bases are TGTGCCAGTAGTGCCACAGGAATCTATGGCTACACCTTC.